This T cell receptor (beta chain) appears in the sequencing data of a study of blood T cell repertoires in COVID-19. Profiled with immunoSEQ multiplex PCR; TCRdb holds only in-frame clones, not every one. This sample has about 160,000 clones, with around four fifths found just once. The CDR3 contains 15 residues. Trimming removed 4 bases at V and 3 bases at J, with 12 bases between. From germline, CDR1 is ENHRY and CDR2 SYGVKD. The gene calls are TRBV10-3 and TRBJ2-2; weak D call: TRBD1 (5 bases). The sequencing input was peripheral blood. This clonotype was obtained from an older man who had recovered from COVID-19. The CDR3 nucleotides read TGTGCCATCAGTGCTGATAGGACATACACCGGGGAGCTGTTTTTT. It yields the protein CAISADRTYTGELFF.